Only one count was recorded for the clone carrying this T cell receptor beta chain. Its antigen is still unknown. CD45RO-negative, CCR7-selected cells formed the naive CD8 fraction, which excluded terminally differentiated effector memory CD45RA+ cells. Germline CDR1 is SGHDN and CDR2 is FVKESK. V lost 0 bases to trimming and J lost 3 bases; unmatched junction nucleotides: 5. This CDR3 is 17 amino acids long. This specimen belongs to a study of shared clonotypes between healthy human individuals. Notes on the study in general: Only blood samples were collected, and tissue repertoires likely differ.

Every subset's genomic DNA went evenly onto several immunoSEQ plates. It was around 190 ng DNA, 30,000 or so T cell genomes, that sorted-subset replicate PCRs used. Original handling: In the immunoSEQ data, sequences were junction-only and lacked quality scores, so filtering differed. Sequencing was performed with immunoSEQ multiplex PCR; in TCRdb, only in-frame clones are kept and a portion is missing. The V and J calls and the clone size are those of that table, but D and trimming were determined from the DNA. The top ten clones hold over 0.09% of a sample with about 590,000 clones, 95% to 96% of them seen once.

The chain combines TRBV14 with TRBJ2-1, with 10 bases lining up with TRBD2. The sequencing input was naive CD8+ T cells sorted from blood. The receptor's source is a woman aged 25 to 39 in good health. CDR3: CASSQERLAGDYNEQFF. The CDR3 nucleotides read TGTGCCAGCAGCCAAGAACGCCTAGCGGGAGACTACAATGAGCAGTTCTTC. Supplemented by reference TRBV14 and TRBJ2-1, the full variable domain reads EAGVTQFPSHSVIEKGQTVTLRCDPISGHDNLYWYRRVMGKEIKFLLHFVKESKQDESGMPNNRFLAERTGGTYSTLKVQPAELEDSGVYFCASSQERLAGDYNEQFFGPGTRLTVL.